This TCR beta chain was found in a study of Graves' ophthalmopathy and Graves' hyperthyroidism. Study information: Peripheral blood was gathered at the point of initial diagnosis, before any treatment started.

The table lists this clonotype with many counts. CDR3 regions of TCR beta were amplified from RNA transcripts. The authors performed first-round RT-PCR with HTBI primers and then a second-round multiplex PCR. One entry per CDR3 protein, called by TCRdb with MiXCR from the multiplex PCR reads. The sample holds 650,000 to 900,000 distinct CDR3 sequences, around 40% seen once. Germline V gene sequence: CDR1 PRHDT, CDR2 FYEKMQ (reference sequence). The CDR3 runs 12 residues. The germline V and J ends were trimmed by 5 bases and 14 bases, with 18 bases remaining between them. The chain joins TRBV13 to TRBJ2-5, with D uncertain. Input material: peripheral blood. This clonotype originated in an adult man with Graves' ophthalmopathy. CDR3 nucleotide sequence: TGTGCCAGCAGCCGAAATACGGGCCCCGGATACTTC. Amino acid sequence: CASSRNTGPGYF. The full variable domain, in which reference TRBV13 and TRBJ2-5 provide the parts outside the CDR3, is AAGVIQSPRHLIKEKRETATLKCYPIPRHDTVYWYQQGPGQDPQFLISFYEKMQSDKGSIPDRFSAQQFSDYHSELNMSSLELGDSALYFCASSRNTGPGYFGPGTRLLVL.